The rows below give T cell receptor beta chains drawn from one sample of a study of T cell responses to AZD1222 COVID-19 vaccine. Here immunoSEQ multiplex PCR was the method, and the copy in TCRdb shows in-frame clones only, minus some. The data contain tens of thousands of clones, approximately 90% of them singletons. The input for sequencing was peripheral blood, taken on day 0 of AZD1222 vaccination. These TCRs come from an adult in good health. Both conserved end residues are part of each CDR3. A D gene is named only where the DNA matches it firmly. Clone size is stated in some rows and not others, as once, few, many or a class when expanded.

abundance,j_gene,v_gene,d_gene,CDR3aa,CDR3nt
NA,TRBJ2-3,TRBV28,NA,CASSLSPSFFPTDTQYF,TGTGCCAGCAGTTTGTCCCCCTCTTTTTTCCCCACAGATACGCAGTATTTT
NA,TRBJ1-6,TRBV7-8,TRBD1,CASSLHRGGSSPLHF,TGTGCCAGCAGCCTACACAGGGGAGGTAGTTCACCCCTCCACTTT
NA,TRBJ2-1,TRBV28,TRBD2,CASRKLAGSYNEQFF,TGTGCCAGCAGAAAACTAGCGGGATCCTACAATGAGCAGTTCTTC
NA,TRBJ1-4,TRBV9,TRBD1,CASSGGQGATNEKLFF,TGTGCCAGCAGCGGTGGACAGGGGGCAACTAATGAAAAACTGTTTTTT
NA,TRBJ2-7,TRBV5-6,NA,CASTELGGSSLVPYEQYF,TGTGCCAGCACCGAATTGGGCGGCTCTTCGTTAGTTCCCTACGAGCAGTACTTC
once,TRBJ1-4,TRBV2,NA,CASGRVANEKLFF,TGTGCCAGCGGGAGGGTCGCCAATGAAAAACTGTTTTTT
NA,TRBJ1-5,TRBV5-1,NA,CASSRDLNQPQHF,TGCGCCAGCAGTCGGGATCTCAATCAGCCCCAGCATTTT
NA,TRBJ2-1,TRBV28,TRBD2,CASSSPETGTSGSGAYNEQFF,TGTGCCAGCAGTTCCCCGGAAACCGGGACTAGCGGGAGTGGCGCCTACAATGAGCAGTTCTTC
NA,TRBJ2-1,TRBV18,NA,CASSPGHTSYNEQFF,TGTGCCAGCTCACCAGGACACACGTCGTACAATGAGCAGTTCTTC
NA,TRBJ1-5,TRBV7-2,TRBD1,CASSIRTGDNQPQHF,TGTGCCAGCAGCATACGGACAGGGGACAATCAGCCCCAGCATTTT
NA,TRBJ1-2,TRBV5-1,NA,CASSLDFQERHGYTF,TGCGCCAGCAGCTTGGATTTCCAGGAACGGCATGGCTACACCTTC
NA,TRBJ2-7,TRBV12-3/TRBV12-4,TRBD1,CASSSQGYEQYF,TGTGCCAGCAGTTCACAGGGGTACGAGCAGTACTTC
NA,TRBJ1-5,TRBV7-2,TRBD1,CASSLVGGNSNQPQHF,TGTGCCAGCAGCTTAGTAGGGGGCAATAGCAATCAGCCCCAGCATTTT
NA,TRBJ2-7,TRBV19,NA,CASSIDPKGSTYEQYF,TGTGCCAGTAGTATAGATCCAAAAGGGTCAACCTACGAGCAGTACTTC
NA,TRBJ1-2,TRBV27,NA,CASSPSRAGGYGYTF,TGTGCCAGCAGTCCCAGCCGGGCGGGAGGCTATGGCTACACCTTC
few,TRBJ2-1,TRBV3-1/TRBV3-2,TRBD1,CASNRGVGEQFF,TGTGCCAGCAACAGGGGGGTAGGGGAGCAGTTCTTC
few,TRBJ2-7,TRBV5-1,TRBD2,CASSLVPRAGGPGEQYF,TGCGCCAGCAGCTTGGTTCCCCGAGCGGGGGGGCCTGGCGAGCAGTACTTC
NA,TRBJ2-7,TRBV3-1/TRBV3-2,NA,CASSQTYSYEQYF,TGTGCCAGCAGCCAGACTTACTCCTACGAGCAGTACTTC
NA,TRBJ2-7,TRBV7-9,TRBD1,CASSSGQGSGIHEQYF,TGTGCCAGCAGCTCCGGACAGGGTTCGGGTATCCACGAGCAGTACTTC
NA,TRBJ1-5,TRBV7-2,NA,CASSSVHHNQPQHF,TGTGCCAGCAGTTCAGTCCACCACAATCAGCCCCAGCATTTT
few,TRBJ2-3,TRBV2,TRBD2,CASRRTSGGTDTQYF,TGTGCCAGCAGGAGGACTAGCGGGGGGACAGATACGCAGTATTTT
once,TRBJ2-7,TRBV20-1,NA,CSASGKVEQYF,TGCAGTGCTTCCGGTAAGGTCGAGCAGTACTTC
NA,TRBJ1-5,TRBV6-5,TRBD1,CASSYSTGEGQPQHF,TGTGCCAGCAGTTACTCGACAGGGGAAGGTCAGCCCCAGCATTTT
NA,TRBJ2-3,TRBV2,TRBD2,CASSASLAGGEDTQYF,TGTGCCAGCAGTGCCTCCCTAGCGGGGGGTGAAGATACGCAGTATTTT
once,TRBJ1-2,TRBV7-2,NA,CASSFGTGNYGYTF,TGTGCCAGCAGCTTTGGGACGGGCAACTATGGCTACACCTTC
NA,TRBJ1-2,TRBV6-5,TRBD1,CACQLGQGANYGYTF,TGTGCCTGTCAACTCGGACAGGGAGCTAACTATGGCTACACCTTC
NA,TRBJ2-1,TRBV3-1/TRBV3-2,NA,CASSQDGYGNEQFF,TGTGCCAGCAGCCAAGACGGGTACGGGAATGAGCAGTTCTTC
NA,TRBJ2-6,TRBV7-7,NA,CASSPNVGAGANVLTF,TGTGCCAGCAGCCCGAACGTAGGGGCTGGGGCCAACGTCCTGACTTTC
NA,TRBJ1-3,TRBV7-9,TRBD1,CASSLAGGADTIYF,TGTGCCAGCAGCTTAGCAGGGGGCGCGGACACCATATATTTT
NA,TRBJ1-2,TRBV28,TRBD1,CASRKQGAKVDGYTF,TGTGCCAGCAGAAAACAGGGGGCCAAGGTCGATGGCTACACCTTC
NA,TRBJ2-2,TRBV30,NA,CAWSVQAGELFF,TGTGCCTGGAGTGTACAGGCCGGGGAGCTGTTTTTT
NA,TRBJ2-3,TRBV24-1,TRBD2,CATSEATSGGTDTQYF,TGTGCCACCAGTGAAGCGACTAGCGGGGGCACAGATACGCAGTATTTT
NA,TRBJ1-5,TRBV10-3,NA,CAISNMGGGSTQPQHF,TGTGCCATCAGTAACATGGGGGGCGGTTCTACTCAGCCCCAGCATTTT
NA,TRBJ2-7,TRBV3-1/TRBV3-2,NA,CASSRAYRPYEQYF,TGTGCCAGCAGCCGGGCCTACCGACCCTACGAGCAGTACTTC
NA,TRBJ1-5,TRBV24-1,NA,CATSEEGNQPQHF,TGTGCCACCTCCGAGGAGGGGAATCAGCCCCAGCATTTT
NA,TRBJ1-2,TRBV2,TRBD1,CASSESGEGGNGYTF,TGTGCCAGCAGTGAAAGTGGGGAAGGGGGCAATGGCTACACCTTC
NA,TRBJ2-3,TRBV5-1,NA,CASSLSVANPGDTQYF,TGCGCCAGCAGCTTGTCCGTCGCGAATCCTGGAGATACGCAGTATTTT
NA,TRBJ1-4,TRBV5-1,NA,CASSLAGYGNEKLFF,TGCGCCAGCAGCTTGGCAGGGTATGGTAATGAAAAACTGTTTTTT
few,TRBJ2-7,TRBV7-2,NA,CASSLDGQGGRGEQYF,TGTGCCAGCAGCTTAGACGGACAAGGAGGACGGGGAGAGCAGTACTTC
NA,TRBJ1-2,TRBV5-1,TRBD1,CASSPGTAANYGYTF,TGCGCCAGCAGCCCGGGGACAGCTGCTAACTATGGCTACACCTTC
NA,TRBJ1-2,TRBV6-5,NA,CASSPRRGLDGYTF,TGTGCCAGCAGTCCCAGGCGGGGGCTCGATGGCTACACCTTC
NA,TRBJ2-5,TRBV5-4,TRBD2,CASSLGAGAPRTQYF,TGTGCCAGCAGCTTGGGGGCGGGAGCCCCTCGGACCCAGTACTTC
NA,TRBJ1-1,TRBV6-6,NA,CASSQKADTEAFF,TGTGCCAGCAGCCAGAAGGCGGACACTGAAGCTTTCTTT
NA,TRBJ2-7,TRBV6-5,TRBD2,CASRVGTTPTYEQYF,TGTGCCAGCAGGGTAGGGACTACACCTACCTACGAGCAGTACTTC
NA,TRBJ2-1,TRBV7-6,TRBD2,CASSTLAGGYYNEQFF,TGTGCCAGCAGCACCCTAGCGGGGGGGTACTACAATGAGCAGTTCTTC
NA,TRBJ1-3,TRBV6-1,NA,CASSEDGSSGNTIYF,TGTGCCAGCAGTGAAGATGGCAGCTCTGGAAACACCATATATTTT
few,TRBJ2-5,TRBV29-1,TRBD2,CSSCTSGEETQYF,TGCAGCTCTTGTACTAGCGGAGAAGAGACCCAGTACTTC
NA,TRBJ1-4,TRBV7-6,NA,CASSLRQAPTNEKLFF,TGTGCCAGCAGCTTACGCCAGGCTCCAACTAATGAAAAACTGTTTTTT
NA,TRBJ1-5,TRBV7-2,NA,CASSLGPGGNQPQHF,TGTGCCAGCAGCTTAGGTCCAGGGGGCAATCAGCCCCAGCATTTT
NA,TRBJ1-2,TRBV4-2,TRBD1,CASRGTGAYGYTF,TGTGCCAGCAGGGGGACAGGCGCCTATGGCTACACCTTC
NA,TRBJ2-7,TRBV27,NA,CASSLQLPSKYEQYF,TGTGCCAGCAGTTTACAACTCCCTTCTAAATACGAGCAGTACTTC
NA,TRBJ1-1,TRBV5-1,NA,CASSLQQRVDTEAFF,TGCGCCAGCAGCTTGCAACAGCGGGTAGACACTGAAGCTTTCTTT
few,TRBJ2-7,TRBV9,NA,CASSGSIGTEQYF,TGTGCCAGCAGCGGTTCGATTGGGACGGAGCAGTACTTC
NA,TRBJ1-4,TRBV19,TRBD1,CASSPLDRDSEKLFF,TGTGCCAGTAGTCCCTTAGACAGGGACAGTGAAAAACTGTTTTTT
NA,TRBJ2-1,TRBV7-2,TRBD2,CASSLGLAGRFDEQFF,TGTGCCAGCAGCTTAGGATTAGCGGGGCGGTTCGATGAGCAGTTCTTC
NA,TRBJ2-7,TRBV4-2,TRBD2,CASSQGWLDSGSSYEQYF,TGTGCCAGCAGCCAAGGCTGGTTGGATAGCGGGAGCTCCTACGAGCAGTACTTC